The T cell receptor beta chain described here comes from a study of blood T cell repertoires in COVID-19 (TCRdb year 2020). With respect to the entire study: Collaborator samples came from the United States, Italy and Spain and covered acute and convalescent phases of COVID-19. HLA class I and class II types, where available, came from metadata supplied by the sample provider rather than from assay-based typing. The repertoires were released in a freely available public database intended as a resource for research on the immune response to SARS-CoV-2. The dataset comprised deeply sampled blood TCRbeta repertoires from subjects exposed to, actively infected with, or recovered from COVID-19. The sample metadata nearly always contained a de-identified subject ID, COVID-19 status, age in years and sex. The prospective study material was composed of cDNA or gDNA derived from T cells, B-cell-depleted T cells, or PBMCs. The samples were drawn from the first 160 participants of the ongoing ImmuneRACE study and from 1,254 subjects provided by 6 global collaborators.

Broader findings and caveats from the paper: Clinical and demographic metadata were provided uncurated, with the amount varying by source and participant.

The CDR3 spans 13 residues, from the cysteine through the phenylalanine. Just the 39-base CDR3 DNA is kept, in frame starting at base 1. V is reduced by 5 bases and J by 6 bases, leaving a spacing of 12 bases between them. Each collaborating institution followed its own protocols to collect whole blood in K2EDTA tubes. For TCRbeta analysis, collaborator samples were shipped as frozen whole blood, as isolated PBMCs, or as DNA extracted from either sample type. The immunoSEQ Assay, a bias-controlled multiplex PCR, was used to amplify TCRbeta CDR3 regions from genomic DNA. The original pipeline was this. Within the assay, amplification of reference gene primers was used to estimate how many nucleated cells each sample contained. To quantify the absolute abundance of each unique TCRbeta CDR3 rearrangement, sequence reads were collapsed and filtered. For each sample, productive Simpson clonality was calculated by taking the square root of Simpson's diversity index across productive rearrangements. Imported from immuneACCESS, the table was reduced by TCRdb to in-frame sequences with V and J called. These copies leave out some clones; in studies compared against another copy, an unresolved V gene accounts for under half, and the cause of the remainder is not known. The DNA was the basis for D and trimming; V, J and clone size are from that table. The sample includes fewer than 70,000 clones, with around 83% observed a single time. Around 5.9% of the sample is held by the ten biggest clonotypes.

On this clone itself: Its antigen is unknown. It has no much larger one-base neighbor in the sample; base qualities were not kept.

The clonotype was recovered from a woman aged 60-75 years with acute or convalescent COVID-19. Sequencing input: peripheral blood. Recombination connected TRBV12-3 or TRBV12-4 to TRBJ2-3; TRBD2 is a possible D gene, resting on 6 matching bases. CDR3 protein: CASSRRRGDTQYF. The nucleotides read TGTGCCAGCAGTCGTCGGAGGGGCGATACGCAGTATTTT.